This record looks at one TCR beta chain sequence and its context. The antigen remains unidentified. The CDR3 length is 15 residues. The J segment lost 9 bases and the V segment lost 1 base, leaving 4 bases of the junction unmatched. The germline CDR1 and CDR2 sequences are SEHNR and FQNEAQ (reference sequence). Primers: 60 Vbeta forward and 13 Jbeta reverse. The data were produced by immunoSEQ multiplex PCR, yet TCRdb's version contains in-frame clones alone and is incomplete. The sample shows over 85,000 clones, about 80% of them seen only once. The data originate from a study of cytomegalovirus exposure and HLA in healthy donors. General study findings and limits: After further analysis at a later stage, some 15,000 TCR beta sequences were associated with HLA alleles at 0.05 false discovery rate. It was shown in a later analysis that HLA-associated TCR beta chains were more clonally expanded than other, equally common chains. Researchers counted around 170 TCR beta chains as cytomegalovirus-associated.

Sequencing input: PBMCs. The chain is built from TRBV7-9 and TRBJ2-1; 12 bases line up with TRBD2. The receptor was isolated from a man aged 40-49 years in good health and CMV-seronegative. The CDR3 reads CASSLGLAGVSEQFF. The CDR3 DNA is TGTGCCAGCAGCTTAGGACTAGCGGGAGTAAGTGAGCAGTTCTTC.